The clone carrying this TCR beta chain was found once. The target antigen is unknown. This sample was taken from a study of OX40 agonist ivuxolimab in advanced cancers. Study details: The diagnoses of dose-escalation patients were hepatocellular carcinoma, melanoma, renal cell or head and neck cancer. Overall study results and limits: Clones of CD4+ and CD8+ blood T cells grew by week 6 at doses of 0.1 to 3.0 mg/kg. Expanded peripheral T cell antigen specificity was not determined. Clonal expansion was among the lowest in partial responders at 0.1-3.0 mg/kg, especially CD8+.

Sequencing used immunoSEQ multiplex PCR; TCRdb keeps in-frame clones, though not all of them. The sample includes about 93,000 clones, 89% of them seen just once. The CDR3 extends over 13 amino acids. V lost 0 bases to trimming and J lost 5 bases, with 10 bases between them. Germline CDR1 is GTSNPN and CDR2 is SVGIG (reference sequence). The source material was CD4+ or CD8+ T cells sorted from blood, sampled in a trial of the OX40 agonist ivuxolimab. The TCR was taken from an adult with an advanced solid tumor such as melanoma, head and neck, liver or kidney cancer. This chain links TRBV30 with TRBJ1-1; the D is unclear. The CDR3 here is CAWSVLMGTEAFF. The CDR3 coding sequence is TGTGCCTGGAGTGTACTTATGGGGACTGAAGCTTTCTTT.